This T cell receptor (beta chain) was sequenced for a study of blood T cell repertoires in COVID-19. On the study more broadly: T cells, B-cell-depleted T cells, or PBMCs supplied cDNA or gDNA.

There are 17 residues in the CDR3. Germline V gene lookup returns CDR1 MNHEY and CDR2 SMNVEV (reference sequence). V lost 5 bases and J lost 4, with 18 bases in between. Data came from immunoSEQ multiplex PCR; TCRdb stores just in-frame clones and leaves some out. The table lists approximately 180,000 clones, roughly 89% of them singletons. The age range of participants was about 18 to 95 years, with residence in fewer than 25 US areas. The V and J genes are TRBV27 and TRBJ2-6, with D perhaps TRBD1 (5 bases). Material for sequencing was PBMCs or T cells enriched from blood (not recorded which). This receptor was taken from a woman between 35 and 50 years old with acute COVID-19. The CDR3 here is CASSPRQGPTGANVLTF. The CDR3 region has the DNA TGTGCCAGCAGTCCCCGCCAGGGCCCCACCGGGGCCAACGTCCTGACTTTC.